This passage covers 26 T cell receptor beta chains from one sample sequenced in a study of blood T cells in healthy people across ages. With a J-beta primer mix and a sample-barcoded 5' primer, a second PCR ran 7 to 11 cycles. MiXCR, run by TCRdb on the 5' RACE reads, gives a single entry per CDR3 protein. This sample carries about 1.8 million distinct CDR3 sequences, 49% of them seen once, and the ten largest clones take less than 2.5%. The specimen sequenced was blood. Every receptor here comes from a woman aged 40-49 years in good health.

The chain couples TRBV20-1 to TRBJ2-1; no firm D call. V was clipped by 6 bases and J by 0 bases, with 15 bases between them. CDR3 length: 15 residues. CDR1 is DFQATT and CDR2 is SNEGSKA in the germline V gene (reference sequence). DNA for the CDR3: TGCAGTGCCCCTTCAGAGGCGAGCTCCTACAATGAGCAGTTCTTC. This encodes CSAPSEASSYNEQFF.

CDR3 protein: CASSLDPLAGALDTQYF. In DNA, the CDR3 is TGCGCCAGCAGCCTCGACCCCCTAGCGGGGGCCCTAGATACGCAGTATTTT. The gene calls are TRBV5-1 and TRBJ2-3; TRBD2 aligns across 10 bases. Trimming at V came to 4 bases and at J to 5 bases, leaving 13 bases not matched to a gene. Germline V gives CDR1 SGHRS, CDR2 YFSETQ. This CDR3 is built from 17 residues.

This clonotype appeared a few times. This chain uses TRBV20-1 with TRBJ2-5; weak D call: TRBD2 (6 bases). Trimming shortened V by 0 bases and J by 5 bases, and 16 bases separated the two germline ends. The germline V gene has CDR1 DFQATT and CDR2 SNEGSKA (reference sequence). There are 15 residues in the CDR3. The CDR3 is CSAREGGSLPETQYF. In nucleotides, the CDR3 is TGCAGTGCTAGAGAGGGAGGCTCACTACCGGAGACCCAGTACTTC.

The CDR3 DNA reads as TGCAGTGCTAGAGGTCGTCGGGATCAGCCCCAGCATTTT. This gives the protein CSARGRRDQPQHF. This rearrangement joins TRBV20-1 to TRBJ1-5, with unresolved D. The V and J ends lost 1 base and 5 bases respectively, with 9 bases between them. The CDR3 loop spans 13 amino acids. Germline CDR1 DFQATT, CDR2 SNEGSKA (reference sequence).

This clonotype occurred a few times. The chain joins TRBV27 to TRBJ1-4, with TRBD1 matching 7 bases. CDR3 size: 15 residues. The germline CDR1 and CDR2 sequences are MNHEY and SMNVEV (reference sequence). The V gene end was trimmed by 6 bases and the J gene end by 3 bases; junction bases not matched to a gene: 7. This CDR3 reads CASRLTGTANEKLFF. CDR3 DNA: TGTGCCAGCAGACTTACCGGGACAGCTAATGAAAAACTGTTTTTT.

The chain links TRBV21-1 to TRBJ2-5; TRBD1 was called by the table and not checked on the DNA. TRBV21-1 is classified as a pseudogene. This CDR3 contains 16 residues. The CDR3 DNA follows: TGTGCCAGCAGCCACAACCCCGGGACAGACCAAGAGACCCAGTACTTC. Its protein product is CASSHNPGTDQETQYF.

This clonotype was observed a few times. One end of the junction does not line up with germline, which may come from a read error. The V and J genes are TRBV7-2 and TRBJ2-1; possibly TRBD1 for D (5 bases). This CDR3 is 13 amino acids long. The V gene's germline CDR1 is SGHTA and CDR2 FQGNSA. As DNA, the CDR3 is TGTGCCAGCAGCGTAGCAGGGTCGCATGAGCAGTTCTTC. Its protein product is CASSVAGSHEQFF.

About this clonotype itself: At one of its ends the junction is not consistent with the germline gene, which may arise from a read error. J is TRBJ2-3 and V is TRBV5-6; possibly TRBD2 for D (5 bases). CDR3 size: 13 residues. Germline values: CDR1 SGHDT, CDR2 YYEEEE. CDR3 in DNA: TGTGTCAGCACCCGGGGAACCACAGATACGCAGTATTTT. This codes for CVSTRGTTDTQYF.

This chain links TRBV5-1 with TRBJ2-3; tentative D call: TRBD2 (6 bases). The V gene lost 7 bases and the J gene lost 2 bases, with 11 bases spanning the gap. Germline-derived CDR1 and CDR2 are SGHRS and YFSETQ. The CDR3 consists of 13 residues. The CDR3 here is CASRDSFTDTQYF. CDR3 coding DNA: TGCGCCAGCCGGGACTCTTTCACAGATACGCAGTATTTT.

This clonotype occurred a few times. This chain connects TRBV20-1 to TRBJ2-7, with D maybe TRBD2 (5 bases). This CDR3 is 13 amino acids long. The germline gives CDR1 DFQATT, CDR2 SNEGSKA (reference sequence). Trimming stripped 2 bases from V and 7 bases from J, with 15 bases between. CDR3: CSARYGGPREQYF. In nucleotides, the CDR3 is TGCAGTGCTAGATACGGAGGACCTAGGGAGCAGTACTTC.

This clonotype was found once. CDR3 in DNA: TGTGCCAGCAGGTTTTTCCGGGACAGGGGCGGCTACACCTTC. Amino acids: CASRFFRDRGGYTF. V usage is TRBV6-5 and J usage is TRBJ1-2, with 10 bases aligning to TRBD1. V dropped 6 bases and J dropped 8; count of bases not matched to a gene: 9. This CDR3 has 14 amino acids. Germline assignment: CDR1 MNHEY and CDR2 SVGAGI.

This clonotype has a count of ten or more. The V gene is TRBV25-1, the J gene TRBJ2-3; D ambiguous. The CDR3 runs to 14 residues. V lost 3 bases to trimming and J lost 1 base, with 8 bases between them. CDR1 and CDR2 from the germline V gene are MGHDK and SYGVNS. The CDR3 protein is CASSEDWGTDTQYF. As DNA, the CDR3 is TGTGCCAGCAGTGAGGATTGGGGCACAGATACGCAGTATTTT.

This clonotype was found a few times. The chain joins TRBV6-2 or TRBV6-3 to TRBJ2-1; D is uncertain. Trimming took off 2 bases at V and 8 bases at J, with 10 bases between the two ends. The CDR3 contains 13 residues. Per germline, CDR1 MNHEY and CDR2 SVGEGT. The CDR3 region is CASSYGQVHEQFF. CDR3 coding DNA: TGTGCCAGCAGTTACGGGCAGGTCCATGAGCAGTTCTTC.

The sample holds many counts of this clonotype. This chain joins TRBV6-6 and TRBJ1-6; D may be TRBD1 (5 bases). V was cut by 7 bases and J by 7 bases, with 23 bases left in between. Germline V lookup: CDR1 MNHNY, CDR2 SVGAGI (reference sequence). The CDR3 consists of 17 residues. In DNA, the CDR3 is TGTGCCAGCACCTACACCCTAAGAGCAGGGCACAATTCACCCCTCCACTTT. Translating it yields CASTYTLRAGHNSPLHF.

V gene TRBV18 combines with J gene TRBJ2-1; D is ambiguous. CDR3 length: 15 amino acids. V lost 2 bases and J lost 13, with 21 bases in between. The germline V gene has CDR1 KGHSH and CDR2 LQKENI. The CDR3 sequence: CASSPFTQNGQTQFF. The CDR3 region has the DNA TGTGCCAGCTCACCATTTACCCAGAACGGGCAGACCCAGTTCTTC.

This clonotype was seen a few times. The chain recombines TRBV7-9 with TRBJ2-1; possible D gene TRBD1, 6 bases. Germline CDR1 reads SEHNR; CDR2 reads FQNEAQ (reference sequence). Trimming cost V 5 bases and J 5 bases, with 19 bases left between them. The CDR3 is 16 amino acids. In DNA, the CDR3 is TGTGCCAGCAGCGCTAAACAGGGATCGGGGCACAATGAGCAGTTCTTC. Translated, it gives CASSAKQGSGHNEQFF.

V usage is TRBV12-5 and J usage is TRBJ2-7; TRBD1 matches 7 bases. Near its end, the DNA agrees better with TRBJ2-5, so the J call may be wrong. The CDR3 has 15 residues. In germline, CDR1 is LGHNT, CDR2 FRNRAP. CDR3 protein: CASGPGQISLETQYF. In DNA, the CDR3 is TGTGCTAGTGGTCCGGGACAGATTTCCTTGGAGACCCAGTACTTC.

The gene calls are TRBV20-1 and TRBJ1-5; no definite D call. Trimming shortened V by 1 base and J by 3 bases, and 13 bases separated the two germline ends. The CDR3 covers 15 residues. CDR1 and CDR2 from the germline V gene are DFQATT and SNEGSKA (reference sequence). The CDR3 sequence: CSARVMVISNQPQHF. CDR3 nucleotides: TGCAGTGCTAGAGTAATGGTTATTTCCAATCAGCCCCAGCATTTT.

The V and J genes are TRBV4-3 and TRBJ1-2, with D uncertain. Trimming shortened V by 0 bases and J by 7 bases, and 12 bases separated the two germline ends. The CDR3 loop spans 14 amino acids. CDR1 LGHNA and CDR2 YSLEER come from the germline V gene. CDR3 sequence (DNA): TGCGCCAGCAGCCAAGAAAGGGTATCGGGTGGCTACACCTTC. This encodes CASSQERVSGGYTF.

This clonotype was counted a few times. The chain couples TRBV7-2 to TRBJ2-1; the D is unclear. The CDR3 contains 13 residues. CDR1 and CDR2 from the germline V gene are SGHTA and FQGNSA. The V end was cut by 5 bases, the J end by 8 bases, with 13 bases between. The CDR3 DNA follows: TGTGCCAGCAGCCAACACTACTCCTATGAGCAGTTCTTC. Translating gives CASSQHYSYEQFF.

This clonotype appeared a few times. The V gene is TRBV5-6, the J gene TRBJ2-5; 12 positions match TRBD2. CDR3 length: 16 residues. Per germline, CDR1 SGHDT and CDR2 YYEEEE. V trimming: 1 base; J trimming: 1 base; junction bases outside the gene matches: 2. The CDR3 DNA is TGTGCCAGCAGCTTGATGACTAGCGGGGGCCAAGAGACCCAGTACTTC. Translation: CASSLMTSGGQETQYF.

V and J are TRBV12-3 or TRBV12-4 and TRBJ2-7; 7 nucleotides agree with TRBD1. The V gene end was trimmed by 6 bases and the J gene end by 3 bases; junction bases not matched to a gene: 14. This CDR3 region has 16 residues. CDR3 nucleotides: TGTGCCAGCAGCGATACGGCCGGGACAGAAGGCTACGAGCAGTACTTC. It yields the protein CASSDTAGTEGYEQYF.

Comment on this clonotype: A junction end diverges from the germline sequence, so it may reflect a read error. This chain connects TRBV6-2 or TRBV6-3 to TRBJ2-7; D is perhaps TRBD2 (6 bases). CDR1 and CDR2 from the germline V gene are MNHEY and SVGEGT. The length of the CDR3 is 15 residues. The CDR3 sequence: CASSSTTSYPYGQYF. The CDR3 DNA reads as TGTGCCAGCAGTTCTACAACTAGCTACCCCTACGGGCAGTACTTC.

In this sample, this clonotype turned up a few times. The chain joins TRBV20-1 to TRBJ2-1, with TRBD2 matching 9 bases. Germline-derived CDR1 and CDR2 are DFQATT and SNEGSKA (reference sequence). This CDR3 spans 17 amino acids. Losses at the gene ends were 1 base for V and 0 bases for J; bases not matched to a gene: 7. In DNA, the CDR3 is TGCAGTGCTAGAGGTCTAGCGGGGTCCGGCTCCTACAATGAGCAGTTCTTC. This encodes CSARGLAGSGSYNEQFF.

Regarding this clonotype: The junction and the germline gene differ at one end; a read error may be behind it. The gene calls are TRBV20-1 and TRBJ2-4; TRBD1 or TRBD2 may be the D gene (6 bases each). The CDR3 loop spans 13 amino acids. Germline V gives CDR1 DFQATT, CDR2 SNEGSKA (reference sequence). CDR3 sequence reads: CSADGGPKTIQYF. CDR3 DNA sequence: TGCAGTGCTGATGGGGGGCCCAAAACCATTCAGTACTTC.

This clonotype was recorded a few times. It may be a read error: a sequence one base away is much more abundant. This chain uses TRBV11-2 with TRBJ2-3; no firm D call. Trimming took 0 bases from V and 3 from J, leaving 13 bases between them. This CDR3 spans 16 amino acids. Germline CDR1 reads SGHAT; CDR2 reads FQNNGV. This CDR3 reads CASSLDVGFSTDTQYF. The CDR3 coding sequence is TGTGCCAGCAGCTTAGATGTAGGTTTTTCAACAGATACGCAGTATTTT.